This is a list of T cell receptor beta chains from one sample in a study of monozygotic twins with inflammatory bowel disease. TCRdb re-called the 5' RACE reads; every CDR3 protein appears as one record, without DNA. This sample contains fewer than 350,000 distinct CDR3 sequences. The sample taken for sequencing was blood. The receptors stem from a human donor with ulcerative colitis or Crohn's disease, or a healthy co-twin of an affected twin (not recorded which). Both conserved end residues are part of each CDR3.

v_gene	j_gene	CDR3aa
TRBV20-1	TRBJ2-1	CSASDRGAGKNEQFF
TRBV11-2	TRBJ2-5	CASSWTSGEETQYF
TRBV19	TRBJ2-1	CASSISYGSYNEQFF
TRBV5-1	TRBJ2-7	CASSRLAGGSEQYF
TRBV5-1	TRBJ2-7	CASSTGSGTGGFYEQYF
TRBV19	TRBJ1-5	CASTGTGSMGNQPQHF
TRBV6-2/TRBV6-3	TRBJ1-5	CASSYSREAQPQHF
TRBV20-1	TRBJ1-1	CSAGAGDTEAFF
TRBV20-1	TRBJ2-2	CSARAGGLTGELFF
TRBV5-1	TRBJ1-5	CASSLEPASQPQHF
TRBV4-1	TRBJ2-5	CASSQQGARETQYF
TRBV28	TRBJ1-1	CAGGGLDTEAFF
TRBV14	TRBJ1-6	CASSQGGPTGANSPLHF
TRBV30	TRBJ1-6	CAWSVPAYNSPLHF
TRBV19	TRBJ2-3	CASEPEGQRRSTDTQYF
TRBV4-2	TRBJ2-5	CASSQGQGVETQYF
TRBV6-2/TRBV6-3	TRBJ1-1	CASSGTGAFTEAFF
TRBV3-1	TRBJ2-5	CASSHHQDNQETQYF
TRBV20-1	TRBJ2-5	CSAKKPPETQYF
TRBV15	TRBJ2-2	CATSRDSRSGRRSSNTGELFF
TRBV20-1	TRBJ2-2	CSARVFGNTGELFF
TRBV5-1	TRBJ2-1	CASSLNSGELYNEQFF
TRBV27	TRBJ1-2	CASSPKVQGLGLNYGYTF
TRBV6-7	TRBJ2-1	CASSYSKFNEQFF
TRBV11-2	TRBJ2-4	CASSESDRGRVAKNIQYF
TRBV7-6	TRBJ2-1	CASGTLEASYNEQFF
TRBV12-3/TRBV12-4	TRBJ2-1	CASSPFRSWEQFF
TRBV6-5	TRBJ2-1	CASGGLAGAARYNEQFF
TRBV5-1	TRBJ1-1	CASSPGTAYTEAFF
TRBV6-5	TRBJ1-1	CASSSRGGANTEAFF
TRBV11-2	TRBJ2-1	CASSASSGGWNEQFF
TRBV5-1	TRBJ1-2	CASSPTGDYDYTF
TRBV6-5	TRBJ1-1	CASSSDRGRTEAFF
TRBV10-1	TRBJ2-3	CASSRTGWDTQYF
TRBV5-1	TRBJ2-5	CASSLGGADETQYF
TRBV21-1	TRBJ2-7	CASTAREGLNEQYF
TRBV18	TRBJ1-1	CASSAGHGTEAFF
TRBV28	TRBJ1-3	CASSSSGISGNTIYF
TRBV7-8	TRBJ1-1	CASSLGQLGAFF
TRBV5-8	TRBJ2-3	CASSWMGQSDTQYF
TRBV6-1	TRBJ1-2	CASGELDGYTF
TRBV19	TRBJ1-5	CASSISGSNQPQHF
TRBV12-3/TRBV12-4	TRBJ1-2	CASRPPDYGYTF
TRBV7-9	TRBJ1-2	CASSDVRDGYTF
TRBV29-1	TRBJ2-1	CSVVGQSWEEQFF
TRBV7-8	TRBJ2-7	CASSLARGFSYEQYF
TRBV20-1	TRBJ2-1	CSAREGSTYNEQFF
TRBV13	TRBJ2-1	CASSSYSSEQFF
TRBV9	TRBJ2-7	CASSVAAGGPYEQYF
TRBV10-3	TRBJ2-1	CATASEREGVHEQFF